The next 18 T cell receptor beta chains were all read from a single sample in a study of blood T cell repertoires in COVID-19. Clones were sequenced by immunoSEQ multiplex PCR, and TCRdb holds only the in-frame ones, with some missing. The sample gives 150,000 or so clones, 75% to 90% of which show up once; approximately 6.1% is in the top ten. Sequencing was performed on peripheral blood. Every receptor here comes from an elderly man with acute or convalescent COVID-19.

This rearrangement joins TRBV27 to TRBJ1-1, with a weak D call TRBD1 (6 bases). Germline V gene data show CDR1 as MNHEY and CDR2 as SMNVEV (reference sequence). The CDR3 is 14 amino acids. V lost 2 bases and J 2 bases, leaving 9 bases between the germline ends. CDR3 in DNA: TGTGCCAGCAGTTTAGCAGGGGCTAACACTGAAGCTTTCTTT. Translating it yields CASSLAGANTEAFF.

The genes are TRBV5-1 and TRBJ2-7; TRBD1 might be the D (5 bases). This CDR3 has 17 residues. V dropped 3 bases and J dropped 3 bases, with 22 bases sitting between them. Germline lookup yields CDR1 SGHRS and CDR2 YFSETQ. CDR3 DNA: TGCGCCAGCAGCTGGCACGTTGCCAGGGCAAATTTCTACGAGCAGTACTTC. It encodes CASSWHVARANFYEQYF.

The chain carries TRBV2 and TRBJ2-5; 9 nucleotides line up with TRBD2. The CDR3 contains 15 residues. J was trimmed by 5 bases and V by 2 bases; bases with no gene match: 6. CDR1 and CDR2 (germline): SNHLY, FYNNEI. Written as DNA, the CDR3 is TGTGCCAGCAGTGAAAACAGCGGGAGGTTTGAGACCCAGTACTTC. Translation gives CASSENSGRFETQYF.

The chain joins TRBV5-5 to TRBJ1-6, with 8 positions matching TRBD1. The V segment lost 3 bases and the J segment 10 bases; nucleotides outside the gene matches: 12. CDR1 is SGHKS, CDR2 YYEKEE, per germline (reference sequence). This CDR3 region has 16 residues. The CDR3: CASSSPGGAVDSPLHF. CDR3 coding DNA: TGTGCCAGCAGCTCGCCAGGGGGCGCGGTCGACTCACCCCTCCACTTT.

The J gene is TRBJ2-1, the V gene TRBV4-2; 8 nucleotides align to TRBD2. J was trimmed by 0 bases and V by 0 bases; bases with no gene match: 4. Germline loops: CDR1 LGHNA, CDR2 YNFKEQ. The CDR3 contains 17 residues. CDR3 sequence: CASSQDLAGRSYNEQFF. CDR3 sequence (DNA): TGTGCCAGCAGCCAAGACCTAGCGGGTCGCTCCTACAATGAGCAGTTCTTC.

The table lists this clone with a few counts. The chain has TRBV20-1 and TRBJ2-7, with D maybe TRBD1 (5 bases). Trimming removed 3 bases from V and 4 bases from J, with 10 bases in between. CDR3 length: 12 amino acids. Germline V gene sequence: CDR1 DFQATT, CDR2 SNEGSKA (reference sequence). The CDR3 DNA reads TGCAGTGCTAGTCTCAGGGATTACGAGCAGTACTTC. Translation gives CSASLRDYEQYF.

V and J are TRBV7-2 and TRBJ1-4, with a possible D match to TRBD1 (6 bases). The CDR3 has 12 amino acids. Between the trimmed V and J ends, which lost 8 bases and 8 bases, there was a span of 12 bases. Germline V gives CDR1 SGHTA, CDR2 FQGNSA. CDR3 amino acids: CASGRGGEKLFF. CDR3 DNA: TGTGCCAGCGGCAGGGGAGGGGAAAAACTGTTTTTT.

The chain has TRBV6-5 and TRBJ2-5; D perhaps matches TRBD1 (6 bases). The CDR3 runs 16 residues. The V end lost 0 bases, the J end lost 5 bases, and 16 bases lay between the germline ends. Germline-derived CDR1 and CDR2 are MNHEY and SVGAGI. The CDR3 nucleotides read TGTGCCAGCAGTTACTCCTCGGGACATCTCACCGAGACCCAGTACTTC. Translated, it gives CASSYSSGHLTETQYF.

The chain couples TRBV11-2 to TRBJ1-4, with D perhaps matching TRBD1 (6 bases). CDR1 and CDR2 from the germline V gene are SGHAT and FQNNGV. V was clipped by 6 bases and J by 8 bases, with 19 bases between them. The CDR3 length is 15 residues. CDR3 residues: CASRSRGGGWEKLFF. The CDR3 coding sequence is TGTGCCAGCAGATCGAGAGGGGGAGGGTGGGAAAAACTGTTTTTT.

This rearrangement joins TRBV19 to TRBJ1-2; 7 bases fit TRBD1. The J segment lost 4 bases and the V segment lost 1 base, leaving 6 bases of the junction unmatched. Germline CDR1 LNHDA, CDR2 SQIVND (reference sequence). This CDR3 has 15 amino acids. The CDR3 coding sequence is TGTGCCAGTAGTATAGGAGGGGGCGGAGGCTATGGCTACACCTTC. Its translation is CASSIGGGGGYGYTF.

The chain recombines TRBV15 with TRBJ2-1; 7 bases align to TRBD2. This CDR3 is built from 16 residues. The germline gives CDR1 LNHNV, CDR2 YYDKDF (reference sequence). The V and J ends lost 0 bases and 0 bases, in that order; junction bases with no gene match: 2. The CDR3 DNA reads TGTGCCACCAGCAGAGATCGCGGGAGCTCCTACAATGAGCAGTTCTTC. Protein sequence: CATSRDRGSSYNEQFF.

The chain combines TRBV21-1 with TRBJ1-2; the table's TRBD1 call for D was not verified on the DNA. TRBV21-1 represents a pseudogene. The CDR3 has 22 amino acids. The CDR3: CASFTEQDTSVPGTGVNYGYTF. The CDR3 DNA follows: TGTGCCAGCTTTACAGAACAAGACACGTCAGTGCCCGGGACAGGCGTTAACTATGGCTACACCTTC.

The chain recombines TRBV3-1 (or the pseudogene TRBV3-2) with TRBJ2-7; 7 bases align to TRBD1. V trimming: 0 bases; J trimming: 4 bases; junction bases outside the gene matches: 6. The CDR3 is 15 amino acids. Per the germline V gene, CDR1 is LGHDT and CDR2 is YNNKEL (reference sequence). The CDR3 loop reads CASSQDLAGGYEQYF. CDR3 bases: TGTGCCAGCAGCCAAGATCTCGCAGGGGGTTACGAGCAGTACTTC.

The rearrangement links TRBV2 to TRBJ1-2; TRBD1 is a possible D gene (5 bases). The CDR3 has 15 amino acids. Trimming took off 5 bases at V and 4 bases at J, with 17 bases between the two ends. From germline, CDR1 is SNHLY and CDR2 FYNNEI. The CDR3 DNA sequence: TGTGCCAGCAGTTCGTTATCGACAGTGACCTATGGCTACACCTTC. This encodes CASSSLSTVTYGYTF.

J is TRBJ2-1 and V is TRBV18; 7 bases are shared with TRBD2. This CDR3 region has 16 residues. After removal of 0 bases from V and 4 bases from J, the junction contained 6 bases not matched to a gene. Germline CDR1 is KGHSH and CDR2 is LQKENI. CDR3 loop: CASSPPSASGYNEQFF. The CDR3 DNA sequence: TGTGCCAGCTCACCACCGTCGGCTAGCGGTTACAATGAGCAGTTCTTC.

V gene TRBV30 combines with J gene TRBJ1-2, with a weak D call TRBD1 (5 bases). The CDR3 length is 13 residues. Germline CDR1 is GTSNPN and CDR2 is SVGIG (reference sequence). The V end was cut by 2 bases, the J end by 8 bases, with 15 bases between. The CDR3 nucleotides read TGTGCCTGGAGTTCCCAGGGTGGTGGCGGCTACACCTTC. Protein: CAWSSQGGGGYTF.

Comment on this clone: The same CDR3 can be traced to other DNA sequences in this sample. This chain connects TRBV28 to TRBJ1-5; no reliable D call. V shed 8 bases and J shed 5 bases, with 4 bases lying between them. The CDR3 contains 10 residues. Germline loops: CDR1 MDHEN, CDR2 SYDVKM. The CDR3 here is CASSDQPQHF. For the CDR3, the DNA is TGTGCCAGCTCTGATCAGCCCCAGCATTTT.

The chain has TRBV28 and TRBJ2-3; 11 bases align to TRBD2. The V and J ends lost 5 bases and 3 bases, in that order; junction bases with no gene match: 10. This CDR3 contains 17 residues. Germline V gives CDR1 MDHEN, CDR2 SYDVKM. Here the CDR3 reads CASSPPRLAGGTDTQYF. DNA of the CDR3: TGTGCCAGCAGTCCCCCCCGGCTAGCGGGGGGAACAGATACGCAGTATTTT.